The clone carrying this T cell receptor (beta chain) was recorded at least ten times. The antigen remains undetermined. These data originate in a study of T-cell memory formation after mild COVID-19. At the level of the study: There were largely donor-specific TCR clusters. Findings and limits, study-wide: CD4/CD8 balance characterized clones contracting day 15 to 85, and CD4+ skew characterized later expanders. Contracting CD4+ clones lay largely in CM and EM, with CD8+ ones residing in EMRA.

TCRdb redid the calling of the 5' RACE reads with MiXCR, one entry per CDR3 protein. The sample gives around 130,000 distinct CDR3 sequences, roughly 15% of which show up once; approximately 14% is in the top ten. This CDR3 has 13 amino acids. Germline-derived CDR1 and CDR2 are MNHEY and SVGAGI. Trimming removed 9 bases from V and 7 bases from J, with 18 bases in between. The rearrangement joins TRBV6-5 to TRBJ2-5, with D possibly TRBD1 on 6 matching bases. Sequencing input: PBMCs or a T cell subset sorted from them (not recorded which). The receptor was derived from an adult woman who had mild COVID-19 (a few samples of this study predate the infection). Cell type and time point are not known. The CDR3, as DNA: TGTGCCAGGGCAACACAGGGACGGAGGACCCAGTACTTC. Protein sequence: CARATQGRRTQYF.